This T cell receptor beta chain was obtained from a study of cytomegalovirus exposure and HLA in healthy donors. Germline CDR1 GTSNPN, CDR2 SVGIG (reference sequence). There are 19 residues in the CDR3. V shed 0 bases, J shed 0 bases, and the junction held 14 bases outside the gene matches. The PCR used 60 Vbeta and 13 Jbeta primers. Libraries were prepared by immunoSEQ multiplex PCR; TCRdb keeps only in-frame clonotypes and omits some of them. The sample consists of roughly 200,000 clones, approximately 82% of them appearing once. The rearrangement links TRBV30 to TRBJ1-2; 9 bases line up with TRBD1. The specimen sequenced was PBMCs. The TCR sequence derives from a man aged 40-50 years in good health and CMV-seropositive. The CDR3 is CAWSVRANRGLVANYGYTF. The CDR3 nucleotides are TGTGCCTGGAGTGTACGGGCTAACAGGGGGCTCGTAGCTAACTATGGCTACACCTTC.